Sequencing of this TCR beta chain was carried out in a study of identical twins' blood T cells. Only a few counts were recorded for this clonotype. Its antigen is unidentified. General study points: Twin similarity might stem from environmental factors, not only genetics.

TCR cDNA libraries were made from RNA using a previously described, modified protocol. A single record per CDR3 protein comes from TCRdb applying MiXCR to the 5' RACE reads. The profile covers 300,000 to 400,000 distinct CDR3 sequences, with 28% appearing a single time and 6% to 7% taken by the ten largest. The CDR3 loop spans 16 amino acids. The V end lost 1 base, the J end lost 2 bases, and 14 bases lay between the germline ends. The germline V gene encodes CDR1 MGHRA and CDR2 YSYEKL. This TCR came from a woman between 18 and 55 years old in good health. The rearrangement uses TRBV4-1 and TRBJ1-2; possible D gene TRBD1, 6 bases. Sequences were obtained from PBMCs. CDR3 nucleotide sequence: TGCGCCAGCAGCCAAGTTGCTGGGGACACGAACTATGGCTACACCTTC. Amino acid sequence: CASSQVAGDTNYGYTF.